This T cell receptor (beta chain) was identified in a study of T cells after yellow fever vaccination (dated by TCRdb to between 2018 and 2020). Broadly, across the study: The SMART-Seq v4 Ultra Low Input RNA kit was used to prepare libraries from fractions with low cell numbers. To follow T-cell clones before and after primary and booster YFV17D yellow fever vaccination, bulk TCR alpha and beta repertoires were sequenced over time. The cohort comprised two healthy male donors, one aged 18 to 29 and one aged 30 to 40 years. Blood was collected at multiple timepoints before and after primary and secondary immunization, and bulk PBMC replicates and cell subsets were isolated. General study outcomes and caveats: A small share of clonotypes occurred in both CD4 and CD8 compartments, likely arising from convergent recombination. Computational filtering was required because FACS-sorted repertoires could contain abundant contaminating clonotypes from the bulk population. After the booster, most of the clones that had expanded following primary vaccination were detected again (approximately 96% of CD4 and 85% to 90% of CD8), which suggests that memory was broadly maintained. Compared with the primary T-cell response, the secondary T-cell response was weaker but faster, peaking on day 5 rather than day 15. The study included only two donors, which limits how far the findings can be generalized.

V gives up 0 bases and J gives up 3 bases, and the segment between their germline ends measures 8 bases. The CDR3 spans 15 residues, from the cysteine through the phenylalanine. The kept DNA is CDR3 alone, 45 bases in frame from the first base. The germline V gene encodes CDR1 MRHNA and CDR2 SNTAGT. In this sample, this clonotype turned up a few times. The antigen this receptor binds is unknown. Base qualities are missing; no much larger clone stands one base away. Data came from an Illumina NovaSeq 6000. TCR cDNA was synthesized by 5'RACE template switching, through which a universal primer site and unique molecular identifiers were introduced. Priming for cDNA synthesis came from both the TCR alpha and TCR beta constant segments. Libraries were amplified in two PCR steps, with sample barcodes and sequencing adapters added in the second step. Libraries were sequenced on Illumina HiSeq 2500 (2x100 bp) or NovaSeq (2x150 bp). The study's own analysis went as follows. MIGEC handled demultiplexing of reads and collapsing into UMI consensus sequences, while MiXCR performed V(D)J alignment. Using edgeR on replicate PBMC samples, clonotypes were called vaccine-responding if FDR was below 0.01 and the log2 fold change was above 5 up to day 15. Each bulk clonotype received a CD4 or CD8 identity based on whether the sequenced CD4 or CD8 repertoire contained that clonotype at higher abundance. TCRdb reprocessing: public reads trimmed at Q25 with fastp, clones called with MiXCR, in-frame beta chains kept. Rows with a matching CDR3 protein are joined into one entry that keeps the most common DNA and genes. For this entry, the V and J calls and clone size follow TCRdb and not the study's own pipeline. For this sample the table gives 95,000 to 150,000 distinct CDR3 sequences, of which roughly 8.2% were detected only once. The ten largest clones represent about two fifths of the sample.

The sample's treatment or condition label, decoded: live attenuated yellow fever vaccine strain. A standard Ficoll-Paque protocol was used to isolate PBMCs from peripheral blood. Dynabeads CD4 and CD8 positive selection kits were used to isolate the CD4 and CD8 T-cell fractions. RNA was extracted with TriZol from bulk PBMCs, CD4 and CD8 fractions, and dextramer-positive and dextramer-negative fractions. This receptor was taken from a man aged 18 to 35 who received the YFV17D yellow fever vaccine. Sequenced here: CD8+ T cells sorted from PBMCs, sampled on the day of the yellow fever booster vaccination. Rearrangement joined TRBV6-4 to TRBJ2-2; the D gene cannot be resolved beyond TRBD1 or TRBD2, each matching 5 bases. This receptor has the CDR3 CASSDSGVDTGELFF. The nucleotide sequence reads as follows: TGTGCCAGCAGTGACTCGGGGGTCGACACCGGGGAGCTGTTTTTT.